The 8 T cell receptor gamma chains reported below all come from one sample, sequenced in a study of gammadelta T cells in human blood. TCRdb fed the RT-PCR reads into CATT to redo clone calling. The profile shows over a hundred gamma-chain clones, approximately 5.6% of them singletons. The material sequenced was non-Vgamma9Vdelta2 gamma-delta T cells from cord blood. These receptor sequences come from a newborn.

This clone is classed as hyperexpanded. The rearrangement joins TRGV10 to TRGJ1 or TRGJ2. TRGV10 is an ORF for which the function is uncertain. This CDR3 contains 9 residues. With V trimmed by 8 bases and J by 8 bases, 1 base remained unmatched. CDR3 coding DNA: TGTGCTGCGTGGGATAAGAAACTCTTT. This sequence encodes CAAWDKKLF.

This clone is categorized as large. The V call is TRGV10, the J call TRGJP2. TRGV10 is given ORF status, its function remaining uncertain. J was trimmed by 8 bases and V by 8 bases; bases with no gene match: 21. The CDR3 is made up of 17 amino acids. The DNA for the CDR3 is TGTGCTGCGTGGGATAAGCGAGGACCGGTAAGAGATTGGATCAAGACGTTT. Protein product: CAAWDKRGPVRDWIKTF.

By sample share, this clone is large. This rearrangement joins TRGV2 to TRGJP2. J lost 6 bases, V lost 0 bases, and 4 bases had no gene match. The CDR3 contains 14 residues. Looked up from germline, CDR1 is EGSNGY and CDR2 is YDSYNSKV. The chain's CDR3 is CATWDGPGDWIKTF. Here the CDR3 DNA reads TGTGCCACCTGGGACGGGCCGGGTGATTGGATCAAGACGTTT.

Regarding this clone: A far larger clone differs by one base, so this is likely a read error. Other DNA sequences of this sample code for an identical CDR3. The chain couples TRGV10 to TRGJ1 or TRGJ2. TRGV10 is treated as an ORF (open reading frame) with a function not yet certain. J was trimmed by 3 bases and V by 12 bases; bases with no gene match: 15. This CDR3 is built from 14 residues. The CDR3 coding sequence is TGTGCTGCATGGAGTCTACCCCGTTATTATAAGAAACTCTTT. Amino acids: CAAWSLPRYYKKLF.

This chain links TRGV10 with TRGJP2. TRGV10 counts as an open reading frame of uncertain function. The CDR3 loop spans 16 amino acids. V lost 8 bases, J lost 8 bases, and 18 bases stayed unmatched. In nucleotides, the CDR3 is TGTGCTGCGTGGGATAGGGGGCTTATAAGAGATTGGATCAAGACGTTT. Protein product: CAAWDRGLIRDWIKTF.

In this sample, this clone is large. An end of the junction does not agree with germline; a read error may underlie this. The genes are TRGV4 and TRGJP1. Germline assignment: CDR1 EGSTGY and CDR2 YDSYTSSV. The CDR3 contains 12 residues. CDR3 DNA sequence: TGTGCCACTTGGGTACCTGGTTGGTTCAAGATATTT. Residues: CATWVPGWFKIF.

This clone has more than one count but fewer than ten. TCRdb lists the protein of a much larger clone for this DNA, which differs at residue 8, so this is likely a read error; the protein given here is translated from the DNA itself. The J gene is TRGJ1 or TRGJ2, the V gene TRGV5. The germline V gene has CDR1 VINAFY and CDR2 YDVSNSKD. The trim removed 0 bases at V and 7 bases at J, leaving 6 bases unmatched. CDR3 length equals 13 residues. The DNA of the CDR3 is TGTGCCACCTGGGACAGGCGCACATATAAGAAACTCTTT. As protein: CATWDRRTYKKLF.

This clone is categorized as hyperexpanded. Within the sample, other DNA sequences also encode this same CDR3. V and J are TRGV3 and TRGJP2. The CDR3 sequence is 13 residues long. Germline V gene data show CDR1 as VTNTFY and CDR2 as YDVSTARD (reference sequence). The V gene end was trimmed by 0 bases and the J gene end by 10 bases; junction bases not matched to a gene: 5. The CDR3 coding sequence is TGTGCCACCTGGGACAGGCCTGGTTGGATCAAGACGTTT. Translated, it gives CATWDRPGWIKTF.